These 32 T cell receptor beta chains were sequenced from one sample in a study of siplizumab effects on memory and regulatory T cells. Using immunoSEQ multiplex PCR, the repertoire was profiled, and TCRdb retains in-frame clones only, with some absent. Altogether roughly 82,000 clones are present, roughly 89% being singletons, with the ten largest covering over 1.5%. The sample comprised Tregs sorted from blood. These receptors all come from a human donor in good health.

This clone was seen once. Written as DNA, the CDR3 is TGTGCCAGCAGCCCAAGACGGACGTCTCAAGAGACCCAGTACTTC. It encodes CASSPRRTSQETQYF. The chain is built from TRBV7-2 and TRBJ2-5; D is ambiguous. Trimming cost V 5 bases and J 2 bases, with 15 bases left between them. Germline assignment: CDR1 SGHTA and CDR2 FQGNSA. The CDR3 consists of 15 residues.

The chain carries TRBV5-1 and TRBJ2-6, with D uncertain. The length of the CDR3 is 20 residues. With 2 bases removed from V and 0 bases from J, the gap between germline ends came to 21 bases. Germline-derived CDR1 and CDR2 are SGHRS and YFSETQ. The CDR3 DNA reads TGCGCCAGCAGCTTTACAGCCCAAAGGGCGTTAAGCTCTGGGGCCAACGTCCTGACTTTC. Amino acids: CASSFTAQRALSSGANVLTF.

The gene calls are TRBV6-4 and TRBJ2-1, with 12 bases identical to TRBD2. Germline CDR1 and CDR2: MRHNA and SNTAGT. The CDR3 has 16 residues. Trimming took 5 bases from V and 8 from J; bases not matched to a gene: 10. CDR3: CASSPTSGGQGHEQFF. The CDR3 coding sequence is TGTGCCAGCAGTCCGACTAGCGGGGGCCAAGGTCATGAGCAGTTCTTC.

The CDR3 region is CASSFTRRSYNEQFF. The CDR3 DNA reads as TGTGCCAGTAGTTTTACTAGACGCTCCTACAATGAGCAGTTCTTC. The chain couples TRBV19 to TRBJ2-1; TRBD2 might be the D (5 bases). Trimming stripped 5 bases from V and 0 bases from J, with 11 bases between. The CDR3 has 15 residues. The V gene's germline CDR1 is LNHDA and CDR2 SQIVND (reference sequence).

The chain couples TRBV7-3 to TRBJ1-1, with 9 bases aligning to TRBD1. The germline CDR1 and CDR2 sequences are SGHTA and FQGTGA. The CDR3 sequence is 17 residues long. V trimming: 4 bases; J trimming: 0 bases; junction bases outside the gene matches: 9. CDR3 residues: CASSSPDRGRMNTEAFF. The CDR3 DNA sequence: TGTGCCAGCAGCTCCCCCGACAGGGGGAGGATGAACACTGAAGCTTTCTTT.

This clone appeared once. The chain couples TRBV5-6 to TRBJ1-1, with 8 bases matching TRBD1. This CDR3 region has 17 residues. J was trimmed by 3 bases and V by 0 bases; bases with no gene match: 10. In germline, CDR1 is SGHDT, CDR2 YYEEEE. CDR3 in DNA: TGTGCCAGCAGCTTGGATCCTCTGCAGGGGGCCTACACTGAAGCTTTCTTT. Its translation is CASSLDPLQGAYTEAFF.

This clone was observed a single time. The CDR3 DNA reads TGTGCCAGCAGCCGGAATGGAAACACCATATATTTT. This encodes CASSRNGNTIYF. The genes are TRBV7-8 and TRBJ1-3; D call uncertain. The V end was cut by 5 bases, the J end by 3 bases, with 5 bases between. Germline V gene sequence: CDR1 SGHVS, CDR2 FQNEAQ. This CDR3 contains 12 residues. Variable domain in full (rest from reference TRBV7-8 and TRBJ1-3): GAGVSQSPRYKVAKRGQDVALRCDPISGHVSLFWYQQALGQGPEFLTYFQNEAQLDKSGLPSDRFFAERPEGSVSTLKIQRTQQEDSAVYLCASSRNGNTIYFGEGSWLTVV.

This chain links TRBV28 with TRBJ1-2; D is undetermined. CDR1 and CDR2 from the germline V gene are MDHEN and SYDVKM. The V end lost 3 bases, the J end lost 4 bases, and 12 bases lay between the germline ends. This CDR3 has 14 amino acids. In DNA, the CDR3 is TGTGCCAGCAGTTTTTTATGGGGAACCTATGGCTACACCTTC. This codes for CASSFLWGTYGYTF.

This clone came up a few times. The chain employs TRBV9 and TRBJ2-3; maybe TRBD2 (5 bases). Germline lookup yields CDR1 SGDLS and CDR2 YYNGEE. V lost 0 bases, J lost 0 bases, and 17 bases lay in between. CDR3 length equals 18 residues. Written as DNA, the CDR3 is TGTGCCAGCAGCGTAGGGATAGCGAGGACCCTTAGCACAGATACGCAGTATTTT. Translation gives CASSVGIARTLSTDTQYF.

The gene calls are TRBV2 and TRBJ2-5, with D tentatively TRBD1 (6 bases). The CDR3 totals 13 residues. V was cut by 7 bases and J by 4 bases, with 13 bases left in between. Germline V lookup: CDR1 SNHLY, CDR2 FYNNEI. The DNA of the CDR3 is TGTGCCAGCACCTGGGGGCAGCTAGAGACCCAGTACTTC. As protein: CASTWGQLETQYF.

The CDR3 loop reads CASSSDRSKQYF. In DNA, the CDR3 is TGTGCCAGCAGTTCCGACAGGTCTAAGCAGTACTTC. J is TRBJ2-7 and V is TRBV5-4; tentative D call: TRBD1 (6 bases). Germline V lookup: CDR1 SGHNT, CDR2 YYREEE (reference sequence). The CDR3 contains 12 residues. The V end lost 5 bases, the J end lost 8 bases, and 14 bases lay between the germline ends.

This clone was observed a few times. V and J are TRBV11-1 and TRBJ2-3, with D perhaps matching TRBD2 (6 bases). CDR3 length: 14 amino acids. Trimming cost V 7 bases and J 6 bases, with 17 bases left between them. Germline CDR1 SGHAT, CDR2 FQDESV (reference sequence). The DNA for the CDR3 is TGTGCCAGCAAGAGTTATACGGCGGGGGATACGCAGTATTTT. This encodes CASKSYTAGDTQYF.

The V and J genes are TRBV7-2 and TRBJ2-3, with 7 bases that match TRBD2. With 4 bases clipped from V and 4 bases from J, the junction kept 8 bases outside the gene matches. CDR1 and CDR2 from the germline V gene are SGHTA and FQGNSA. The CDR3 sequence is 15 residues long. For the CDR3, the DNA is TGTGCCAGCAGCTCCGGGGGGACTATATCAGATACGCAGTATTTT. This sequence encodes CASSSGGTISDTQYF.

This chain uses TRBV4-3 with TRBJ2-7; 8 bases map to TRBD1. V shed 1 base, J shed 6 bases, and the junction held 8 bases outside the gene matches. CDR1 and CDR2 from the germline V gene are LGHNA and YSLEER. The CDR3 spans 15 residues. Here the CDR3 reads CASSQGGYRGSEQYF. CDR3 DNA sequence: TGCGCCAGCAGCCAAGGGGGCTACAGGGGGTCCGAGCAGTACTTC.

The chain joins TRBV2 to TRBJ1-5; no reliable D call. V gave up 4 bases and J gave up 0 bases, with 7 bases separating them. Germline values: CDR1 SNHLY, CDR2 FYNNEI. CDR3 length: 14 residues. CDR3 sequence: CASSVTTSNQPQHF. The CDR3 DNA reads TGTGCCAGCAGTGTTACAACTAGCAATCAGCCCCAGCATTTT.

The chain uses TRBV4-2 and TRBJ1-2; weak D call: TRBD1 (6 bases). This CDR3 has 15 residues. Deletions cut 4 bases from V and 9 bases from J, with 21 bases between. Germline CDR1 is LGHNA and CDR2 is YNFKEQ. The CDR3 sequence is CASSRLGQRDWRYTF. The CDR3 region has the DNA TGTGCCAGCAGCCGATTGGGACAAAGGGACTGGCGCTACACCTTC.

This clone has only one observation. The chain carries TRBV19 and TRBJ1-5; D might be TRBD1 (6 bases). The germline gives CDR1 LNHDA, CDR2 SQIVND (reference sequence). The V and J ends lost 5 bases and 3 bases respectively, with 14 bases between them. The CDR3 runs to 15 residues. CDR3: CASSVRGGANQPQHF. The CDR3 region has the DNA TGTGCCAGTAGTGTGAGGGGGGGTGCCAATCAGCCCCAGCATTTT.

The chain employs TRBV11-2 and TRBJ1-6, with 8 bases that match TRBD1. Germline CDR1 SGHAT, CDR2 FQNNGV. This CDR3 comprises 14 residues. V gave up 1 base and J gave up 10 bases; unmatched junction bases: 3. In DNA, the CDR3 is TGTGCCAGCAGCTTAGGGACAGGGCGGTCACCCCTCCACTTT. Its translation is CASSLGTGRSPLHF.

The chain links TRBV11-3 to TRBJ2-3; D remains unclear. Germline values: CDR1 SGHNT, CDR2 YENEEA. V was trimmed by 0 bases and J by 6 bases, leaving 16 bases between them. The CDR3 totals 16 residues. The CDR3 is CASSLEGPEQTDTQYF. The CDR3 nucleotides read TGTGCCAGCAGCTTAGAGGGCCCGGAGCAAACTGATACGCAGTATTTT.

V usage is TRBV5-5 and J usage is TRBJ1-2; no reliable D call. Germline assignment: CDR1 SGHKS and CDR2 YYEKEE (reference sequence). The CDR3 runs to 13 residues. The V end lost 7 bases, the J end lost 4 bases, and 14 bases lay between the germline ends. DNA of the CDR3: TGTGCCAGCGCGCTAGAGACAACCTATGGCTACACCTTC. Amino acids: CASALETTYGYTF.

The CDR3 spells CASSYRDRGRNTEAFF. As DNA, the CDR3 is TGTGCCAGTAGTTACCGGGACAGGGGTAGAAACACTGAAGCTTTCTTT. V is TRBV19 and J is TRBJ1-1, with 10 bases fitting TRBD1. Germline CDR1 is LNHDA and CDR2 is SQIVND (reference sequence). V trimming: 5 bases; J trimming: 2 bases; junction bases outside the gene matches: 8. The CDR3 extends over 16 amino acids.

The rearrangement joins TRBV5-6 to TRBJ2-6, with D tentatively TRBD1 (6 bases). The CDR3 has 16 amino acids. CDR1 is SGHDT and CDR2 is YYEEEE in the germline V gene. Trimming removed 1 base from V and 2 bases from J, with 10 bases in between. CDR3 in amino acids: CASSLFGTPGANVLTF. The CDR3, as DNA: TGTGCCAGCAGCTTGTTCGGGACACCTGGGGCCAACGTCCTGACTTTC.

The chain combines TRBV6-5 with TRBJ1-2; D ambiguous. Germline V gene sequence: CDR1 MNHEY, CDR2 SVGAGI. V lost 2 bases and J 3 bases, leaving 10 bases between the germline ends. This CDR3 spans 14 amino acids. CDR3 residues: CASSYGSADYGYTF. The CDR3 DNA reads TGTGCCAGCAGTTACGGGTCAGCGGACTATGGCTACACCTTC.

V usage is TRBV4-3 and J usage is TRBJ1-2; no clear D. This CDR3 comprises 16 residues. V lost 1 base to trimming and J lost 0 bases, with 12 bases between them. Germline V gives CDR1 LGHNA, CDR2 YSLEER. This chain's CDR3 is CASSQGRAASNYGYTF. The DNA of the CDR3 is TGCGCCAGCAGCCAAGGAAGGGCAGCCTCTAACTATGGCTACACCTTC.

This chain joins TRBV5-1 and TRBJ1-5; D is unresolved. This CDR3 region has 13 residues. V was cut by 2 bases and J by 5 bases, with 8 bases left in between. Germline V gene sequence: CDR1 SGHRS, CDR2 YFSETQ. The CDR3 reads CASSFSLDQPQHF. CDR3 bases: TGCGCCAGCAGCTTCTCGCTCGATCAGCCCCAGCATTTT.

This clone has just one count. The V and J genes are TRBV2 and TRBJ2-3; 11 bases agree with TRBD2. Trimming removed 6 bases from V and 0 bases from J; junction bases left unmatched: 5. Germline values: CDR1 SNHLY, CDR2 FYNNEI. The CDR3 loop spans 16 amino acids. The CDR3 coding sequence is TGTGCCAGCAGGCGACTAGCGGGGCCTAGCACAGATACGCAGTATTTT. Translation gives CASRRLAGPSTDTQYF. The entire variable domain, with the rest obtained from reference TRBV2 and TRBJ2-3, is as follows: EPEVTQTPSHQVTQMGQEVILRCVPISNHLYFYWYRQILGQKVEFLVSFYNNEISEKSEIFDDQFSVERPDGSNFTLKIRSTKLEDSAMYFCASRRLAGPSTDTQYFGPGTRLTVL.

Here the CDR3 DNA reads TGTGCCAGCGGGAAGGCCCCGTACCAAGAGACCCAGTACTTC. Protein product: CASGKAPYQETQYF. J is TRBJ2-5 and V is TRBV28; no reliable D call. V dropped 8 bases and J dropped 0 bases, with 13 bases sitting between them. Germline CDR1 is MDHEN and CDR2 is SYDVKM. The CDR3 runs 14 residues.

The chain recombines TRBV5-6 with TRBJ2-2; 11 positions match TRBD2. Germline values: CDR1 SGHDT, CDR2 YYEEEE. Trimming removed 4 bases from V and 2 bases from J; junction bases left unmatched: 7. The CDR3 extends over 17 amino acids. The CDR3 region has the DNA TGTGCCAGCAGCCTCGGACTAGCGGGCGATAACACCGGGGAGCTGTTTTTT. It specifies CASSLGLAGDNTGELFF. The full variable domain, rest sourced from reference TRBV5-6 and TRBJ2-2, is DAGVTQSPTHLIKTRGQQVTLRCSPKSGHDTVSWYQQALGQGPQFIFQYYEEEERQRGNFPDRFSGHQFPNYSSELNVNALLLGDSALYLCASSLGLAGDNTGELFFGEGSRLTVL.

V gene TRBV6-6 combines with J gene TRBJ1-2; D gene unclear. The CDR3 is 13 residues long. Germline V CDR1 and CDR2: MNHNY, SVGAGI (reference sequence). V lost 2 bases to trimming and J lost 4 bases, with 8 bases between them. CDR3 DNA sequence: TGTGCCAGCAGTTACCCACAAGCCTATGGCTACACCTTC. This sequence encodes CASSYPQAYGYTF.

J is TRBJ1-1 and V is TRBV6-1; 9 bases map to TRBD1. This CDR3 has 20 residues. Germline-derived CDR1 and CDR2 are MNHNS and SASEGT. Losses at the gene ends were 1 base for V and 0 bases for J; bases not matched to a gene: 15. CDR3 in DNA: TGTGCCAGCAGTGAAGGATTTCCGGGGGACAGGGTCCTTGTGAACACTGAAGCTTTCTTT. Translated: CASSEGFPGDRVLVNTEAFF.

This chain links TRBV7-6 with TRBJ2-7; no definite D call. The germline V gene encodes CDR1 SGHVS and CDR2 FNYEAQ. The CDR3 sequence is 14 residues long. The germline V and J ends were trimmed by 1 base and 3 bases, with 10 bases remaining between them. CDR3: CASSLVATSYEQYF. The CDR3 DNA reads TGTGCCAGCAGCTTAGTCGCCACCAGCTACGAGCAGTACTTC.

In DNA, the CDR3 is TGTGCCAGCAGCCACCGTGCGGGGTCCTACAATGAGCAGTTCTTC. It translates to CASSHRAGSYNEQFF. This chain joins TRBV4-2 and TRBJ2-1; D is perhaps TRBD2 (6 bases). CDR3 length equals 15 residues. Germline V gives CDR1 LGHNA, CDR2 YNFKEQ. Trimming removed 3 bases from V and 1 base from J, with 10 bases in between.